A selection of T cell receptor beta chains follows, all from one sample in a study of cytomegalovirus exposure and HLA in healthy donors. Produced via immunoSEQ multiplex PCR; TCRdb's table is partial and in-frame only. The table records nearly 110,000 clones, over 70% of them present only once. The sequenced sample was PBMCs. Receptor source: a boy aged 5-17 years in good health and CMV-seronegative. CDR3s include the opening cysteine and the closing phenylalanine or tryptophan. The D gene is left open where the match is weak. Clone size, where shown, is once, few, many, or a class for clones that have expanded.

clone_size d_call cdr3_length j_call v_call cdr3_nt cdr3_aa
- TRBD2 15 TRBJ2-5 TRBV12-5 TGTGCTAGTGGGTCGGGACTAGCTGAAAAAGAGACCCAGTACTTC CASGSGLAEKETQYF
- - 13 TRBJ1-1 TRBV5-6 TGTGCCAGCAGCTTGGGTATGAACACTGAAGCTTTCTTT CASSLGMNTEAFF
- - 15 TRBJ1-1 TRBV12-5 TGTGCTAGTGGTTTGGTCCTTGGACAGAACACTGAAGCTTTCTTT CASGLVLGQNTEAFF
- TRBD2 16 TRBJ2-3 TRBV5-4 TGTGCCAGCAGCTTGATACAGCGGGAGGGCCCAGATACGCAGTATTTT CASSLIQREGPDTQYF
- - 15 TRBJ1-1 TRBV6-1 TGTGCCAGCAGTGAATTGAACAGGGCGAACACTGAAGCTTTCTTT CASSELNRANTEAFF
- - 13 TRBJ1-5 TRBV2 TGTGCCAGCAGTGATCGGGTCGGTCAGCCCCAGCATTTT CASSDRVGQPQHF
- TRBD1 14 TRBJ1-2 TRBV19 TGTGCCAGTAGTGACCCCGGACAGGGGCTTGGCTACACCTTC CASSDPGQGLGYTF
- - 16 TRBJ1-5 TRBV2 TGTGCCAGCAGTAAGGACAGACCGGGGGGGAATCAGCCCCAGCATTTT CASSKDRPGGNQPQHF
once - 16 TRBJ2-5 TRBV5-6 TGTGCCAACAGCTTCGCCCTTTCGTTAGCGGTGGAGACCCAGTACTTC CANSFALSLAVETQYF
- - 16 TRBJ1-3 TRBV6-5 TGTGCCAGCAGTTACTCGTCTCAGGGGACGGGAAACACCATATATTTT CASSYSSQGTGNTIYF
- TRBD1 17 TRBJ1-1 TRBV9 TGTGCCAGCAGCGTAGCCGCAGGGGGCGCGACGAACACTGAAGCTTTCTTT CASSVAAGGATNTEAFF
- TRBD1 14 TRBJ1-1 TRBV27 TGTGCCAGCAGTTTGACAGGGGGAGGGACTGAAGCTTTCTTT CASSLTGGGTEAFF
- - 13 TRBJ2-3 TRBV5-1 TGCGCCAGCACTCGCGGTGACACAGATACGCAGTATTTT CASTRGDTDTQYF
- TRBD1 16 TRBJ1-5 TRBV7-9 TGTGCCAGCAGCTCTTACGGACAGGGTGGCAATCAGCCCCAGCATTTT CASSSYGQGGNQPQHF
- - 13 TRBJ1-1 TRBV30 TGTGCCTGGAGTGACAAGCGGAACACTGAAGCTTTCTTT CAWSDKRNTEAFF
- - 14 TRBJ2-7 TRBV6-4 TGTGCCAGCAGTGACTCACGCCGGGTAGACGAGCAGTACTTC CASSDSRRVDEQYF
- - 16 TRBJ2-2 TRBV7-3 TGTGCCAGCAGCCCGGAGGTCCTGTCGAACACCGGGGAGCTGTTTTTT CASSPEVLSNTGELFF
- TRBD1 15 TRBJ2-5 TRBV14 TGTGCCAGCAGCCACCAGGGACAGGAGAAAGAGACCCAGTACTTC CASSHQGQEKETQYF
- - 16 TRBJ1-2 TRBV7-9 TGTGCCAGCAGCTTATCGATGGTTGGGGGGGCCTATGGCTACACCTTC CASSLSMVGGAYGYTF
few TRBD2 14 TRBJ2-7 TRBV2 TGTGCCAGCACCGGGGGGGGCAACTCCTACGAGCAGTACTTC CASTGGGNSYEQYF
- TRBD2 15 TRBJ2-1 TRBV7-3 TGTGCCAGCAGCTTACAAGCGGGAGTAGGCAATGAGCAGTTCTTC CASSLQAGVGNEQFF
- - 13 TRBJ1-1 TRBV2 TGTGCCAGCAGGGGACAAAAGAACACTGAAGCTTTCTTT CASRGQKNTEAFF
few - 17 TRBJ2-3 TRBV21-1 TGTGCCAGCACCCCACCAGCGGGCTTTTATAGCACAGATACGCAGTATTTT CASTPPAGFYSTDTQYF
- TRBD2 16 TRBJ2-6 TRBV9 TGTGCCAGCAGCCATAGCGGGGGGACTGGGGCCAACGTCCTGACTTTC CASSHSGGTGANVLTF
- TRBD1 15 TRBJ2-7 TRBV4-3 TGCGCCAGCAGCCAAGATACAGGGGCCTCCTACGAGCAGTACTTC CASSQDTGASYEQYF
- - 12 TRBJ2-7 TRBV25-1 TGTGCCAGCAGTGAAAGCTACTACGAGCAGTACTTC CASSESYYEQYF
- - 13 TRBJ2-7 TRBV15 TGTGCCACCAGCAGAGGGGCTGCCTACGAGCAGTACTTC CATSRGAAYEQYF
- TRBD1 13 TRBJ2-7 TRBV27 TGTGCCAGCAGTCGACCGGGACAGCGCGAGCAGTACTTC CASSRPGQREQYF
- - 14 TRBJ2-7 TRBV28 TGTGCCAGCAGCCGCAGGGGCCCACCCTACGAGCAGTACTTC CASSRRGPPYEQYF
- TRBD1 15 TRBJ2-7 TRBV28 TGTGCCAGCCCTCCCCGTTTGACAGGGGCCTACGAGCAGTACTTC CASPPRLTGAYEQYF
- - 17 TRBJ2-6 TRBV6-1 TGTGCCAGCAGTGAACCCGACAGCTTCTCTGGGGCCAACGTCCTGACTTTC CASSEPDSFSGANVLTF
- TRBD1 15 TRBJ2-7 TRBV6-5 TGTGCCAGCAGACTCCTCGGGACAGGCTTATACGAGCAGTACTTC CASRLLGTGLYEQYF
- TRBD1 15 TRBJ2-1 TRBV7-3 TGTGCCAGCAGCCCCAGGGGGACCTCCTACAATGAGCAGTTCTTC CASSPRGTSYNEQFF
- - 14 TRBJ1-4 TRBV28 TGTGCCAGCATCAGGGGTTCCACTAATGAAAAACTGTTTTTT CASIRGSTNEKLFF
- - 13 TRBJ2-5 TRBV7-9 TGTGCCAGCACCGAGGCGGGGCTCGGGGAGCAGTACTTC CASTEAGLGEQYF
- - 15 TRBJ1-4 TRBV4-3 TGCGCCAGCGCCAACCTGGACAGTGGGAATGAAAAACTGTTTTTT CASANLDSGNEKLFF
- - 14 TRBJ2-7 TRBV5-1 TGCGCCAGCAGCTGGCGGGGCGCGAAATACGAGCAGTACTTC CASSWRGAKYEQYF
- TRBD1 15 TRBJ2-3 TRBV28 TGTGCCAGCAGTTTTCTCCAGGGGGCTGCAGATACGCAGTATTTT CASSFLQGAADTQYF
few - 13 TRBJ1-1 TRBV10-3 TGTGCCATCAAGAGGGTAGCGGACACTGAAGCTTTCTTT CAIKRVADTEAFF
- - 17 TRBJ2-6 TRBV5-1 TGCGCCAGCAGCCCCTTAAGTGGCCTGGCAGGGGCCAACGTCCTGACTTTC CASSPLSGLAGANVLTF
- TRBD2 16 TRBJ2-3 TRBV6-1 TGTGCCAGCAGTGAAGGGGCGGGAGTGGGGACAGATACGCAGTATTTT CASSEGAGVGTDTQYF
few - 15 TRBJ1-1 TRBV5-6 TGTGCCAGCAGGCGTTACAGCCGTTCGAACACTGAAGCTTTCTTT CASRRYSRSNTEAFF
- - 13 TRBJ2-7 TRBV11-3 TGTGCCAGCAGCTGGGATAAGGGAGGCGAGCAGTACTTC CASSWDKGGEQYF
- TRBD1 14 TRBJ2-2 TRBV29-1 TGCAGCGTCGACAGGGACCCGAACACCGGGGAGCTGTTTTTT CSVDRDPNTGELFF
- - 13 TRBJ1-1 TRBV27 TGTGCCAGCAGTTTATCTCCCTACAGGGAAGCTTTCTTT CASSLSPYREAFF
- TRBD1 17 TRBJ1-6 TRBV4-3 TGCGCCAGCAGCCAAAATCCAGGGGGCTCCTATAATTCACCCCTCCACTTT CASSQNPGGSYNSPLHF
- TRBD2 16 TRBJ2-7 TRBV5-4 TGTGCCAGCAGCCTTAACTACGGGGGGGTCTCCTACGAGCAGTACTTC CASSLNYGGVSYEQYF
- TRBD1 15 TRBJ2-5 TRBV10-1 TGCGCCAGCAGTGCCGGGACAGGGGGTCGAGAGACCCAGTACTTC CASSAGTGGRETQYF
- TRBD1 15 TRBJ1-6 TRBV30 TGTGCCTGGACCACCGGACAGGGGGATAATTCACCCCTCCACTTT CAWTTGQGDNSPLHF
- - 13 TRBJ1-3 TRBV19 TGTGCCAGTAGTAGGAGAAATGGAAACACCATATATTTT CASSRRNGNTIYF
- TRBD2 15 TRBJ2-7 TRBV9 TGTGCCAGCAGCGTAGCTACTAGCGGGGTTTACGAGCAGTACTTC CASSVATSGVYEQYF
- TRBD1 15 TRBJ1-1 TRBV5-1 TGCGCCAGCAGCTGGGCGACAGGGTACGCCACTGAAGCTTTCTTT CASSWATGYATEAFF
- - 12 TRBJ2-7 TRBV5-1 TGCGCCAGCAGCTTGGAGGGGCGCGAGCAGTACTTC CASSLEGREQYF
- TRBD1 13 TRBJ2-3 TRBV29-1 TGCAGCGCGGAAGGACAGGGCACAGATACGCAGTATTTT CSAEGQGTDTQYF
- - 13 TRBJ2-3 TRBV29-1 TGCAGCGTTGAAGTCAGGGCGGCAGATACGCAGTATTTT CSVEVRAADTQYF